A selection of T cell receptor beta chains follows, all from one sample in a study of blood T cell repertoires in COVID-19. Method: immunoSEQ multiplex PCR; TCRdb's copy keeps in-frame clones and lacks some. The data show approximately 170,000 clones, 85% to 90% seen once. The source material was peripheral blood. The receptors originated from a man in his forties or fifties who had recovered from COVID-19. CDR3s include the opening cysteine and the closing phenylalanine or tryptophan. The order of the fields is V gene, D gene, clone size, CDR3 length, J gene, CDR3 protein, CDR3 DNA. D genes are given only for firm matches. Not all rows give a size; the values are once, few, many and, for expanded clones, a class.

TRBV19	NA	NA	14	TRBJ1-6	CASSILGENSPLHF	TGTGCCAGTAGTATCCTAGGAGAAAATTCACCCCTCCACTTT
TRBV9	NA	NA	15	TRBJ1-2	CASSALPGGNYGYTF	TGTGCCAGCAGCGCGCTGCCGGGGGGCAACTATGGCTACACCTTC
TRBV4-3	TRBD1	NA	14	TRBJ1-1	CASSQDREATEAFF	TGCGCCAGCAGCCAGGACAGGGAGGCCACTGAAGCTTTCTTT
TRBV5-4	TRBD1	NA	16	TRBJ1-6	CASKFTGGAGNSPLHF	TGTGCCAGCAAGTTCACAGGGGGCGCGGGAAATTCACCCCTCCACTTT
TRBV29-1	TRBD1	NA	17	TRBJ2-7	CSVGGGPKGDRVVEQYF	TGCAGCGTTGGGGGGGGCCCCAAAGGGGACAGGGTCGTGGAGCAGTACTTC
TRBV19	TRBD1	few	13	TRBJ1-2	CASGDRMNYGYTF	TGTGCCAGTGGGGACAGAATGAACTATGGCTACACCTTC
TRBV18	TRBD2	NA	16	TRBJ2-4	CASSPGLAPPGNIQYF	TGTGCCAGCTCACCGGGACTAGCGCCTCCTGGGAACATTCAGTACTTC
TRBV5-6	NA	NA	14	TRBJ2-2	CASSPWGEAGELFF	TGTGCCAGCAGCCCCTGGGGGGAGGCCGGGGAGCTGTTTTTT
TRBV6-4	TRBD2	once	14	TRBJ2-2	CASSDSAGAGELFF	TGTGCCAGCAGTGACTCGGCGGGGGCCGGGGAGCTGTTTTTT
TRBV6-5	NA	NA	16	TRBJ1-1	CASSYSYGAMNTEAFF	TGTGCCAGCAGTTACTCGTATGGGGCCATGAACACTGAAGCTTTCTTT
TRBV6-2/TRBV6-3	TRBD2	NA	15	TRBJ2-2	CASSYAGGNTGELFF	TGTGCCAGCAGTTACGCGGGGGGGAACACCGGGGAGCTGTTTTTT
TRBV10-3	TRBD1	NA	16	TRBJ1-6	CAISESDRALNSPLHF	TGTGCCATCAGTGAGTCCGACAGGGCGCTCAATTCACCCCTCCACTTT
TRBV13	TRBD1	few	13	TRBJ2-1	CASSPGQGGEQFF	TGTGCCAGCAGCCCCGGACAGGGCGGGGAGCAGTTCTTC
TRBV7-2	NA	NA	13	TRBJ2-5	CASSDQGRETQYF	TGTGCCAGCAGCGACCAGGGGAGAGAGACCCAGTACTTC
TRBV15	TRBD1	NA	14	TRBJ1-4	CATSRTGGQEKLFF	TGTGCCACCAGCAGAACAGGGGGCCAGGAAAAACTGTTTTTT
TRBV18	NA	NA	13	TRBJ2-5	CASSPQNGETQYF	TGTGCCAGCTCACCCCAAAACGGGGAGACCCAGTACTTC
TRBV6-5	NA	NA	13	TRBJ1-5	CASSSMGHQPQHF	TGTGCCAGCAGTTCGATGGGGCATCAGCCCCAGCATTTT
TRBV11-3	NA	NA	13	TRBJ2-3	CASGSQGTDTQYF	TGTGCCAGCGGATCACAGGGTACAGATACGCAGTATTTT
TRBV19	NA	NA	16	TRBJ1-5	CASSMSQGRGGQPQHF	TGTGCCAGTAGTATGTCCCAGGGGCGCGGGGGACAGCCCCAGCATTTT
TRBV6-1	NA	NA	14	TRBJ2-1	CASSDRSTYNEQFF	TGTGCCAGCAGTGACAGGTCTACCTACAATGAGCAGTTCTTC
TRBV2	NA	NA	13	TRBJ1-6	CASSGSSNSPLHF	TGTGCCAGCAGTGGGAGCAGCAATTCACCCCTCCACTTT
TRBV29-1	TRBD1	NA	13	TRBJ2-7	CSVEDRGTYEQYF	TGCAGCGTTGAAGACAGGGGGACCTACGAGCAGTACTTC
TRBV6-2/TRBV6-3	NA	NA	13	TRBJ1-4	CASSRGTYEKLFF	TGTGCCAGCAGTCGAGGGACATATGAAAAACTGTTTTTT
TRBV7-2	TRBD1	NA	15	TRBJ2-1	CASRGGTGLANEQFF	TGTGCCAGCCGGGGAGGGACAGGGTTAGCCAATGAGCAGTTCTTC
TRBV5-6	NA	NA	12	TRBJ1-2	CASRSLRGGYTF	TGTGCCAGCAGAAGTTTGAGGGGGGGCTACACCTTC
TRBV5-4	NA	NA	14	TRBJ2-4	CASSWAPEGPIQYF	TGTGCCAGCAGCTGGGCCCCCGAAGGCCCCATTCAGTACTTC
TRBV3-1/TRBV3-2	TRBD1	NA	16	TRBJ2-7	CASSHRTGDAPSKQYF	TGTGCCAGCAGCCACCGGACAGGGGACGCTCCGTCTAAGCAGTACTTC
TRBV6-1	NA	NA	13	TRBJ1-5	CASSEASGQPQHF	TGTGCCAGCAGTGAAGCCTCAGGACAGCCCCAGCATTTT
TRBV9	NA	NA	13	TRBJ2-7	CASSVIASGEQYF	TGTGCCAGCAGCGTAATCGCGTCCGGGGAGCAGTACTTC
TRBV6-1	NA	NA	16	TRBJ2-7	CASSEGFRVYSYEQYF	TGTGCCAGCAGTGAAGGTTTCAGGGTCTACTCCTACGAGCAGTACTTC
TRBV11-2	TRBD1	NA	16	TRBJ2-7	CASSLDLGTASYEQYF	TGTGCCAGCAGCTTAGATTTGGGGACAGCCAGTTACGAGCAGTACTTC
TRBV4-2	NA	NA	14	TRBJ2-3	CASSQTPGEDTQYF	TGTGCCAGCAGCCAAACCCCGGGGGAGGATACGCAGTATTTT
TRBV7-2	NA	NA	21	TRBJ2-1	CASSLAGTGLARGSSYNEQFF	TGTGCCAGCAGCTTAGCCGGGACGGGTCTAGCTCGGGGGAGCTCCTACAATGAGCAGTTCTTC
TRBV7-9	TRBD2	NA	18	TRBJ2-6	CASSLGVSGFSGANVLTF	TGTGCCAGCAGCTTAGGGGTTAGCGGGTTCTCTGGGGCCAACGTCCTGACTTTC
TRBV6-5	NA	NA	14	TRBJ2-7	CASSYSQRSYEQYF	TGTGCCAGCAGTTACTCCCAGCGATCCTACGAGCAGTACTTC
TRBV28	TRBD1	NA	16	TRBJ1-6	CASSPRTGGANSPLHF	TGTGCCAGCAGTCCGCGGACAGGGGGAGCCAATTCACCCCTCCACTTT
TRBV12-3/TRBV12-4	NA	NA	12	TRBJ1-1	CASSFPGVEAFF	TGTGCCAGCAGCTTCCCCGGAGTTGAAGCTTTCTTT
TRBV19	TRBD2	NA	17	TRBJ2-2	CASTGTSGRATTGELFF	TGTGCCAGTACCGGGACTAGCGGGAGGGCTACCACCGGGGAGCTGTTTTTT
TRBV7-2	NA	once	14	TRBJ2-7	CASSLAFETGEQYF	TGTGCCAGCAGCTTAGCGTTTGAGACAGGCGAGCAGTACTTC
TRBV7-8	TRBD1	NA	13	TRBJ2-7	CASSVQGAGEQYF	TGTGCCAGCTCGGTACAGGGGGCTGGCGAGCAGTACTTC
TRBV6-2/TRBV6-3	TRBD1	many	16	TRBJ1-5	CASSYSGTGGNQPQHF	TGTGCCAGCAGTTACTCCGGGACAGGGGGCAATCAGCCCCAGCATTTT
TRBV5-1	TRBD1	NA	15	TRBJ1-1	CASSGRGRGDTEAFF	TGCGCCAGCAGCGGCAGGGGGCGAGGAGACACTGAAGCTTTCTTT
TRBV6-5	NA	NA	13	TRBJ1-2	CASRADKNYGYTF	TGTGCCAGCAGGGCGGACAAGAACTATGGCTACACCTTC
TRBV7-2	TRBD1	NA	16	TRBJ1-2	CASSFARGQGASGYTF	TGTGCCAGCAGCTTCGCCCGGGGACAGGGGGCAAGTGGCTACACCTTC
TRBV6-1	NA	NA	13	TRBJ1-4	CASSLNGDGKLFF	TGTGCCAGCAGCTTGAACGGGGATGGAAAACTGTTTTTT
TRBV5-1	TRBD1	NA	19	TRBJ1-1	CASSLSSTGGRYGNTEAFF	TGCGCCAGCAGCCTGAGTTCGACAGGGGGCCGATATGGTAACACTGAAGCTTTCTTT
TRBV7-9	TRBD1	NA	15	TRBJ2-7	CASSPETGTAHEQYF	TGTGCCAGCAGCCCAGAGACCGGGACAGCACACGAGCAGTACTTC
TRBV24-1	NA	NA	13	TRBJ2-2	CATSAPAVGELFF	TGTGCCACCAGTGCTCCTGCAGTCGGGGAGCTGTTTTTT
TRBV5-5	TRBD2	NA	16	TRBJ2-3	CASSSGLAGAQITQYF	TGTGCCAGCAGCTCGGGACTAGCGGGAGCCCAGATAACGCAGTATTTT
TRBV7-2	NA	NA	16	TRBJ1-5	CASSSLAVYSNQPQHF	TGTGCCAGCAGCTCCCTGGCCGTGTATAGCAATCAGCCCCAGCATTTT
TRBV6-6	NA	NA	16	TRBJ2-3	CASSPGLILSTDTQYF	TGTGCCAGCAGTCCCGGACTCATCCTTAGCACAGATACGCAGTATTTT
TRBV7-5	NA	NA	15	TRBJ1-5	CARSNTGYGNQPQHF	TGTGCCAGAAGCAACACAGGGTATGGAAATCAGCCCCAGCATTTT
TRBV27	TRBD2	NA	15	TRBJ2-1	CASNRGTSGYNEQFF	TGTGCCAGCAACCGCGGGACTAGCGGGTACAATGAGCAGTTCTTC
TRBV11-1	NA	few	12	TRBJ2-7	CASSLDSYEQYF	TGTGCCAGCAGCTTAGACAGCTACGAGCAGTACTTC
TRBV11-2	NA	few	13	TRBJ1-1	CASSLSVPTEAFF	TGTGCCAGCAGCTTATCGGTCCCCACTGAAGCTTTCTTT
TRBV7-3	NA	NA	14	TRBJ2-3	CASSLTGQANTQYF	TGTGCCAGCAGCTTAACAGGCCAGGCAAATACGCAGTATTTT
TRBV5-1	TRBD2	NA	19	TRBJ2-1	CASSLAGPETSGRANEQFF	TGCGCCAGCAGCTTGGCCGGTCCCGAAACTAGCGGGAGGGCCAATGAGCAGTTCTTC
TRBV4-1	TRBD2	NA	18	TRBJ2-6	CASSQDRGDSSGANVLTF	TGCGCCAGCAGCCAAGATCGGGGGGATAGCTCTGGGGCCAACGTCCTGACTTTC